This T cell receptor (beta chain) was observed in a study of blood T cell repertoires in COVID-19. The overall study: The origin of the acute and convalescent COVID-19 samples was the United States, Italy and Spain. Sources were T cells, B-cell-depleted T cells, or PBMCs; the material itself was cDNA or gDNA.

In the original processing: Amplification with reference gene primers provided the estimates of nucleated cell counts. TCRdb's table, derived via immunoSEQ multiplex PCR, lists solely in-frame clones and lacks some. The V and J calls and clone size are taken from that table; D and trimming were inferred from the DNA. Seen here are fewer than 200,000 clones, 86% observed once, and the top ten hold over 7%. Germline CDR1 is SQVTM and CDR2 is ANQGSEA. V gave up 6 bases and J gave up 5 bases, with 11 bases separating them. CDR3 length equals 11 residues. The sequence derives from a man in his fifties or sixties with active or convalescent COVID-19. V gene TRBV29-1 combines with J gene TRBJ2-7; tentatively, D is TRBD1 (5 bases). The sample was peripheral blood. CDR3: CSVDTHDEQYF. The DNA of the CDR3 is TGCAGCGTGGACACACACGACGAGCAGTACTTC.